Following are 29 T cell receptor beta chains from one sample sequenced in a study of shared T cell receptors in the human thymus. Measured with immunoSEQ multiplex PCR; TCRdb has only the in-frame clones, and not every one. The profile covers about 660,000 clones, with 85% to 90% appearing a single time and around 0.0099% taken by the ten largest. The data also belong to a second study, concerning human thymus T cells.

The sequencing sample was made of thymocytes. These receptors were collected from a boy less than two years old with a congenital heart defect.

The chain links TRBV28 to TRBJ1-5; weak D call: TRBD1 (6 bases). Trimming pared 3 bases from V and 2 bases from J, leaving 14 bases between. The germline V gene encodes CDR1 MDHEN and CDR2 SYDVKM. The CDR3 contains 16 residues. CDR3 nucleotides: TGTGCCAGCAGTTTTGGGGCAGGGGTGGGCAATCAGCCCCAGCATTTT. It is translated as CASSFGAGVGNQPQHF. The full variable domain, with the rest looked up from reference TRBV28 and TRBJ1-5, is DVKVTQSSRYLVKRTGEKVFLECVQDMDHENMFWYRQDPGLGLRLIYFSYDVKMKEKGDIPEGYSVSREKKERFSLILESASTNQTSMYLCASSFGAGVGNQPQHFGDGTRLSIL.

This clone was counted a single time. The chain couples TRBV2 to TRBJ2-6; 9 positions match TRBD1. The V and J ends lost 4 bases and 2 bases, in that order; junction bases with no gene match: 3. The CDR3 length is 16 residues. CDR1 SNHLY and CDR2 FYNNEI come from the germline V gene. The CDR3 bases are TGTGCCAGCAGTGTCCGACAGGGGGCTGGGGCCAACGTCCTGACTTTC. Protein sequence: CASSVRQGAGANVLTF. The entire variable domain, with the rest obtained from reference TRBV2 and TRBJ2-6, is as follows: EPEVTQTPSHQVTQMGQEVILRCVPISNHLYFYWYRQILGQKVEFLVSFYNNEISEKSEIFDDQFSVERPDGSNFTLKIRSTKLEDSAMYFCASSVRQGAGANVLTFGAGSRLTVL.

The V gene is TRBV28, the J gene TRBJ2-3, with D possibly being TRBD1 (5 bases). The germline V gene encodes CDR1 MDHEN and CDR2 SYDVKM. The V gene lost 4 bases and the J gene lost 2 bases, with 10 bases spanning the gap. The CDR3 covers 14 residues. CDR3 sequence (DNA): TGTGCCAGCAGTTGTCAGGGCAACACAGATACGCAGTATTTT. Its protein is CASSCQGNTDTQYF.

V gene TRBV29-1 combines with J gene TRBJ2-1, with D tentatively TRBD1 (5 bases). CDR3 length: 14 amino acids. Trimming stripped 4 bases from V and 3 bases from J, with 13 bases between. Germline CDR1 reads SQVTM; CDR2 reads ANQGSEA. CDR3 coding DNA: TGCAGCGTTGTGGGGCGACACCTCTACAATGAGCAGTTCTTC. This encodes CSVVGRHLYNEQFF.

The V call is TRBV27, the J call TRBJ1-1; 12 bases map to TRBD1. Germline V gives CDR1 MNHEY, CDR2 SMNVEV (reference sequence). With V trimmed by 5 bases and J by 0 bases, 13 bases remained unmatched. The CDR3 totals 19 residues. CDR3 region: CASSPTGPGQGAMNTEAFF. Here the CDR3 DNA reads TGTGCCAGCAGTCCGACCGGACCGGGACAGGGGGCCATGAACACTGAAGCTTTCTTT.

This clone was recorded only once. V usage is TRBV14 and J usage is TRBJ1-2, with 11 positions matching TRBD1. Germline V lookup: CDR1 SGHDN, CDR2 FVKESK. V trimming: 4 bases; J trimming: 8 bases; junction bases outside the gene matches: 6. The CDR3 has 14 residues. CDR3 nucleotide sequence: TGTGCCAGCAGCCTGGGACAGGGGGTTGAGGGCTACACCTTC. It codes for CASSLGQGVEGYTF.

This clone has just a few counts. This chain joins TRBV10-2 and TRBJ2-3; TRBD1 agrees at 7 bases. V dropped 7 bases and J dropped 0; count of bases not matched to a gene: 7. Germline V lookup: CDR1 WSHSY, CDR2 SAAADI. The CDR3 covers 15 residues. CDR3 region: CASTKTGASTDTQYF. In nucleotides, the CDR3 is TGCGCCAGCACCAAAACAGGGGCTAGCACAGATACGCAGTATTTT.

This chain uses TRBV11-2 with TRBJ2-3, with TRBD2 matching over 10 bases. The CDR3 loop spans 17 amino acids. Germline CDR1 reads SGHAT; CDR2 reads FQNNGV. With 1 base clipped from V and 4 bases from J, the junction kept 8 bases outside the gene matches. CDR3 sequence reads: CASSLVVASGSSDTQYF. CDR3 in DNA: TGTGCCAGCAGCTTAGTAGTTGCTAGCGGGAGTTCAGATACGCAGTATTTT.

The gene calls are TRBV7-9 and TRBJ1-2; 8 bases agree with TRBD1. V was pared by 6 bases and J by 3 bases, with 3 bases of the junction left unmatched. The CDR3 totals 13 residues. Germline CDR1 is SEHNR and CDR2 is FQNEAQ (reference sequence). The chain's CDR3 is CASRTDRDYGYTF. The CDR3 bases are TGTGCCAGCAGGACGGACAGGGACTATGGCTACACCTTC.

V usage is TRBV27 and J usage is TRBJ1-1; a possible D gene is TRBD1 (6 bases). V lost 6 bases and J lost 6, with 11 bases in between. The CDR3 totals 12 residues. Germline V gene lookup returns CDR1 MNHEY and CDR2 SMNVEV (reference sequence). CDR3 protein: CASSSGTPEAFF. The CDR3 DNA is TGTGCCAGCAGCTCCGGGACACCTGAAGCTTTCTTT.

The V gene is TRBV10-1, the J gene TRBJ2-1; 7 nucleotides align to TRBD1. The V segment lost 9 bases and the J segment 9 bases; nucleotides outside the gene matches: 17. This CDR3 is built from 15 residues. Per the germline V gene, CDR1 is WNHNN and CDR2 is SYGVQD (reference sequence). For the CDR3, the DNA is TGCGCCAGAACGAGCCCGGGACAGTGGCGATCTGAGCAGTTCTTC. This sequence encodes CARTSPGQWRSEQFF.

The chain carries TRBV19 and TRBJ2-1; D is ambiguous. This CDR3 has 14 amino acids. Trimming pared 5 bases from V and 0 bases from J, leaving 8 bases between. Germline V CDR1 and CDR2: LNHDA, SQIVND (reference sequence). CDR3 DNA sequence: TGTGCCAGTAGTCCCGGCGGCTCCTACAATGAGCAGTTCTTC. This encodes CASSPGGSYNEQFF.

The chain recombines TRBV7-9 with TRBJ2-7; 10 nucleotides agree with TRBD1. The CDR3 consists of 15 residues. Germline-derived CDR1 and CDR2 are SEHNR and FQNEAQ (reference sequence). J gave up 4 bases and V 5 bases, and 8 bases lay outside the gene matches. The CDR3: CASSLGGTGDYEQYF. DNA for the CDR3: TGTGCCAGCAGCCTGGGGGGGACAGGGGATTACGAGCAGTACTTC. The complete variable domain, with remaining parts taken from reference TRBV7-9 and TRBJ2-7, reads DTGVSQNPRHKITKRGQNVTFRCDPISEHNRLYWYRQTLGQGPEFLTYFQNEAQLEKSRLLSDRFSAERPKGSFSTLEIQRTEQGDSAMYLCASSLGGTGDYEQYFGPGTRLTVT.

This clone was recorded only once. The chain links TRBV11-3 to TRBJ2-3, with 8 bases that match TRBD2. This CDR3 spans 15 amino acids. Germline-derived CDR1 and CDR2 are SGHNT and YENEEA. The V and J ends lost 3 bases and 14 bases, in that order; junction bases with no gene match: 16. CDR3 in DNA: TGTGCCAGCAGCTTGGGGCCACTAGCGGCCACCCAGGGGTATTTT. Protein sequence: CASSLGPLAATQGYF.

This clone was picked up one time. The genes are TRBV6-6 and TRBJ1-2; 10 bases line up with TRBD1. Per the germline V gene, CDR1 is MNHNY and CDR2 is SVGAGI (reference sequence). V was pared by 6 bases and J by 2 bases, with 6 bases of the junction left unmatched. This CDR3 region has 15 residues. CDR3 residues: CASRRRDRGNYGYTF. CDR3 nucleotide sequence: TGTGCCAGCAGACGCCGGGACAGGGGCAACTATGGCTACACCTTC.

V usage is TRBV4-3 and J usage is TRBJ2-5, with a weak D call TRBD1 (6 bases). V lost 1 base, J lost 6 bases, and 15 bases lay in between. Germline V CDR1 and CDR2: LGHNA, YSLEER. The CDR3 length is 15 residues. The CDR3 DNA sequence: TGCGCCAGCAGCCAAGTTGTGCAGGGGTTGAAGACCCAGTACTTC. The encoded protein is CASSQVVQGLKTQYF.

The gene calls are TRBV6-6 and TRBJ1-5; TRBD1 is a possible D gene (5 bases). V shed 0 bases and J shed 0 bases, with 9 bases lying between them. CDR3 length equals 16 residues. Germline V gene lookup returns CDR1 MNHNY and CDR2 SVGAGI (reference sequence). The CDR3, as DNA: TGTGCCAGCAGTTACTCTGCAGGGCGTAGCAATCAGCCCCAGCATTTT. Translated: CASSYSAGRSNQPQHF.

The rearrangement links TRBV15 to TRBJ1-5; D ambiguous. Germline-derived CDR1 and CDR2 are LNHNV and YYDKDF (reference sequence). CDR3 length: 12 residues. The V end was cut by 0 bases, the J end by 7 bases, with 4 bases between. The CDR3 DNA follows: TGTGCCACCAGCAGAGAACACCAGCCCCAGCATTTT. Residues: CATSREHQPQHF.

This chain connects TRBV4-1 to TRBJ2-7, with 9 bases lining up with TRBD1. Per the germline V gene, CDR1 is MGHRA and CDR2 is YSYEKL. The CDR3 totals 16 residues. The V gene end was trimmed by 0 bases and the J gene end by 3 bases; junction bases not matched to a gene: 6. CDR3 sequence reads: CASSQEGLDRGYEQYF. The CDR3 DNA is TGCGCCAGCAGCCAAGAGGGTTTGGACAGGGGCTACGAGCAGTACTTC.

The chain carries TRBV11-2 and TRBJ2-7; 7 bases are a match to TRBD2. This CDR3 spans 16 amino acids. The V and J ends lost 5 bases and 6 bases, in that order; junction bases with no gene match: 16. Germline V gene data show CDR1 as SGHAT and CDR2 as FQNNGV. CDR3 bases: TGTGCCAGCAGCCCTACCTCTAGCGGAGCCCGGGGCGAGCAGTACTTC. Its protein product is CASSPTSSGARGEQYF.

The rearrangement joins TRBV11-2 to TRBJ2-1; D call uncertain. The CDR3 totals 17 residues. The V end lost 2 bases, the J end lost 4 bases, and 18 bases lay between the germline ends. Germline V gene sequence: CDR1 SGHAT, CDR2 FQNNGV. The CDR3 nucleotides are TGTGCCAGCAGCTTACCCCCGACTCCCCCCTTATACAATGAGCAGTTCTTC. Encoded protein: CASSLPPTPPLYNEQFF.

The chain couples TRBV10-2 to TRBJ2-3; D possibly corresponds to TRBD1 (8 bases). V shed 4 bases and J shed 2 bases, with 22 bases lying between them. This CDR3 region has 18 residues. The germline gives CDR1 WSHSY, CDR2 SAAADI. The CDR3 loop reads CASSAPLGQGGDTDTQYF. CDR3 DNA sequence: TGCGCCAGCAGTGCCCCACTCGGACAGGGAGGGGACACAGATACGCAGTATTTT.

The gene calls are TRBV14 and TRBJ1-4; 11 nucleotides agree with TRBD1. The CDR3 totals 20 residues. V was clipped by 0 bases and J by 8 bases; unmatched bases: 17. CDR1 and CDR2 (germline): SGHDN, FVKESK. CDR3 DNA: TGTGCCAGCAGCCAAGAGTCAAAAAGGACAGGGGGCGTACTGGGCGAAAAACTGTTTTTT. Residues: CASSQESKRTGGVLGEKLFF.

The genes are TRBV28 and TRBJ1-2; 8 bases map to TRBD1. Germline trimming cut 5 bases from V and 1 base from J; bases unmatched to any gene: 6. The germline V gene has CDR1 MDHEN and CDR2 SYDVKM. The CDR3 has 15 amino acids. CDR3 in DNA: TGTGCCAGCAGTATACACAGGGGGGGTAACTATGGCTACACCTTC. It encodes CASSIHRGGNYGYTF.

The chain has TRBV4-1 and TRBJ2-5; D gene ambiguous. CDR1 is MGHRA and CDR2 is YSYEKL in the germline V gene. V dropped 0 bases and J dropped 6 bases, with 11 bases sitting between them. The CDR3 loop spans 14 amino acids. The CDR3 spells CASSQERTLKTQYF. CDR3 coding DNA: TGCGCCAGCAGCCAAGAAAGAACTCTAAAGACCCAGTACTTC.

This chain uses TRBV5-1 with TRBJ2-3; tentatively, D is TRBD1 (6 bases). The CDR3 is 17 amino acids. The V end lost 3 bases, the J end lost 2 bases, and 19 bases lay between the germline ends. Per germline, CDR1 SGHRS and CDR2 YFSETQ. The CDR3 nucleotides read TGCGCCAGCAGCTCTCCGTCCGGGACACTGCACACAGATACGCAGTATTTT. The encoded protein is CASSSPSGTLHTDTQYF.

The chain employs TRBV4-3 and TRBJ2-1, with TRBD2 as a possible D gene (5 bases). The V and J ends lost 0 bases and 0 bases respectively, with 12 bases between them. The CDR3 covers 17 residues. Germline CDR1 and CDR2: LGHNA and YSLEER. The DNA for the CDR3 is TGCGCCAGCAGCCAAGATGAGGGCACGAGCTCCTACAATGAGCAGTTCTTC. It translates to CASSQDEGTSSYNEQFF.

The chain combines TRBV27 with TRBJ2-3; D unresolved. The CDR3 length is 13 residues. V was pared by 1 base and J by 7 bases, with 9 bases between. Germline-derived CDR1 and CDR2 are MNHEY and SMNVEV (reference sequence). This CDR3 reads CASSLWARNTQYF. The CDR3 DNA follows: TGTGCCAGCAGTTTATGGGCCCGAAATACGCAGTATTTT.

The V call is TRBV18, the J call TRBJ2-2; tentatively, D is TRBD2 (5 bases). The CDR3 spans 14 residues. V shed 5 bases and J shed 4 bases, with 11 bases lying between them. In germline, CDR1 is KGHSH, CDR2 LQKENI. The CDR3 loop reads CASSDGLSTGELFF. The CDR3 coding sequence is TGTGCCAGCTCAGATGGACTGAGCACCGGGGAGCTGTTTTTT.